This T cell receptor (beta chain) comes out of a study of tumor-infiltrating lymphocytes in primary liver carcinoma. About the research overall: Samples produced roughly 3.65 to 7.5 million productive TCRbeta reads, comparable across tissue types.

Starting material of about 0.45 ug total RNA yielded TCR beta cDNA via a constant-region primer. Investigators got TCR beta libraries out of three nested multiplex PCR rounds, done with slightly modified ARM-PCR. The study ran its first two PCR rounds for around 10 cycles each, using TRBV1-TRBV30 forward primers and a C-beta reverse primer. One entry per CDR3 protein results from TCRdb running MiXCR on the multiplex PCR reads. The sample consists of 110,000 or so distinct CDR3 sequences, approximately 78% of them appearing once. The CDR3 loop spans 16 amino acids. The germline CDR1 and CDR2 sequences are MNHEY and SVGEGT. Trimming removed 2 bases from V and 15 bases from J, with 23 bases in between. Co-extracting RNA and DNA was done with roughly 17-33 mg of unsorted bulk tissue as input. Patients' primary liver carcinoma was surgically resected. This clonotype was detected a few times. Its antigen is unknown.

Study-level results: Blood fell significantly below tumors in its top-250-clone fraction (p = 0.039). Tumor region pairs showed greater overlap than either tumor-adjacent or tumor-blood pairs did.

This clonotype was sampled from a man aged 35-49 years with primary liver carcinoma and hepatitis B virus infection. This chain uses TRBV6-2 or TRBV6-3 with TRBJ2-6, with D possibly being TRBD2 (6 bases). Sequences were obtained from liver tumor tissue from sampling region 3. Regarding subset: tumor region T3, left-lateral pole. The CDR3 coding sequence is TGTGCCAGCAGTTACGCGGGACTCTCTGGGGCCAGCGCCCTGACTTTC. Translation gives CASSYAGLSGASALTF.